This TCR beta chain emerged from a study of beta chain features in type 1 diabetes. Study as a whole: Examination spanned around 110,000,000 sorted cells from all samples. Overall study findings and caveats: Across all four CD4+ subsets, people with type 1 diabetes showed modestly shorter TCRB CDR3s. Relative to healthy donors, patients appeared to have naive, central memory and Treg TCRB repertoires that were more similar.

Trimming stripped 7 bases from V and 7 bases from J, with 23 bases between. The V gene's germline CDR1 is SGHRS and CDR2 YFSETQ. CDR3 length: 16 residues. Since all of the isolated RNA was reverse transcribed, expressed TCRB transcripts were what got sequenced. Roughly 3.6 million reads on average were seen across naive, central memory and regulatory T cell samples. This table comes from immunoSEQ multiplex PCR, and its TCRdb copy is limited to in-frame clones, with some not included. The sample holds 100,000 to 150,000 clones, 9% seen once. This clone was counted a few times. Antigen: not known. The TCR sequence derives from a man younger than 40 with type 1 diabetes. The chain couples TRBV5-1 to TRBJ1-4; the D gene is possibly TRBD1 (5 bases). Sequences were obtained from central memory CD4+ T cells from blood. CDR3 in DNA: TGCGCCAGCGGACTAGACCCAGGGAATTCGGGTGAAAAACTGTTTTTT. Protein: CASGLDPGNSGEKLFF.